Reported below is one T cell receptor (beta chain). The target of this receptor is not known. No qualities accompany the bases; no much larger clone lies one base away. The sample comes from a study of identical twins (dated by TCRdb to the mid-2010s). Concerning the study at large: To test whether fetal clonotypes persist, the study used deep sequencing on TCR alpha and beta repertoires from monozygotic twins, unrelated adults of various ages, and cord blood. To rule out contamination, the twin experiments were replicated at different times with different library preparation protocols.

Only healthy Caucasian donors were included. The twin cohort consisted of three pairs of female monozygotic twins, all aged about 18 to 29 years. CD4+ and CD8+ T cell populations were isolated with positive isolation kits from Invitrogen. The CDR3 contains 13 residues, cysteine and phenylalanine counted. Kept here is only the CDR3 DNA, which spans 39 bases and is read in frame from base 1. At the junction V is shortened by 5 bases and J by 2 bases; bases outside the gene matches: 2. Looking up the germline V gene (reference sequence) yields CDR1 DFQATT and CDR2 SNEGSKA. Receptor libraries were prepared by 5' RACE. For sequencing, an Illumina HiSeq 2000 was employed. A universal primer binding site was added through template switching, and the final cDNA carried a unique molecular identifier so that TCR cDNA molecules could be counted accurately. Specific primers in the conserved constant-segment region were used to synthesize first-strand cDNA for the TCR alpha and beta chains. To control for contamination, every cDNA library was double barcoded, receiving both a SMART-Mk sample barcode and Illumina barcodes. TruSeq adapter sequences along with Illumina sample barcodes were introduced in two successive PCR steps. The Illumina HiSeq platform was used with custom primers to sequence TCR alpha and beta cDNA libraries. On the study's bioinformatics: Unique molecular identifiers were extracted from raw reads with MiGEC, and CDR3 positions were determined with MiXCR. For each individual, recombination models were inferred using an EM algorithm with the repgenHMM and IGoR tools. Shared clonotype analysis was performed with the tcR package in R, normalizing sharing by the product of cloneset sizes. To study raw recombination free of thymic and clonal selection effects, out-of-frame nonproductive sequences were analyzed. TCRdb took the public reads, trimmed them with fastp at Q25, ran MiXCR for clone calling and kept in-frame beta chains. Every entry covers one CDR3 protein and lists the most common genes and DNA from its rows. Clone size and V and J calls follow TCRdb, not the original study. The sample yields 400,000 to 650,000 distinct CDR3 sequences; less than 25% were counted once. Approximately 0.95% of the sample goes to the ten largest clones.

Broad study findings and their caveats: Invariant T cells such as MAIT and iNKT could partly confound zero-insertion analyses, though diverse VJ usage argued against this for most clonotypes. Compared with coincidental sharing between unrelated individuals, out-of-frame TCR alpha sequences shared between twins had an excess of sequences with low generation probability. Conclusions relied on cross-sectional statistical analysis, since the same donors could not be followed over many years. Out-of-frame TCR alpha sharing in monozygotic twins was systematically underestimated by recombination models, whereas sharing between unrelated individuals was in agreement with the recombination models. Excess twin sharing in beta out-of-frame sequences was weaker because fewer shared sequences lowered the signal-to-noise ratio. Abundant cord blood beta clonotypes had fewer insertions, young adult naive repertoires showed a similar but weaker trend, and memory repertoires showed no such trend.

Another study also made use of these data, one on T cells expressing NK-cell markers. As the second study states: In sorted CD3+CD56+NKG2C+, CD3+CD56+NKG2C- and CD3+CD56-NKG2C+ T-cell subsets from eight or nine donors, TCR beta-chain repertoires were profiled. Among the eight sequenced donors, only one was HCMV-seronegative, while the other seven were HCMV-seropositive. In several experiments an anti-gammadeltaTCR antibody was added to restrict sorting to alphabetaTCR-expressing T cells. In more than 5 donors, the dominant CD3+CD56+NKG2C+ clonotypes ranked among the top 10 CD8+ clonotypes, making up roughly 1.0-7.0% of CD8+ T cells. Those dominant clonotypes were again the most abundant among CD3+CD56-NKG2C+ cells in a few donors, at about 28.3-60.1%. It remained unclear whether the expanded NKG2C-expressing T cell clones were specific for HCMV antigens. All eight donors whose samples were sequenced were randomly selected healthy volunteers, three of them men and five women. HCMV-specific IgG was detected in serum with a commercial ELISA kit to determine HCMV serostatus. MIGEC was used to demultiplex reads and group reads by UMI, and MiTCR was used to assemble and quantify clonotypes. Only TCR cDNA sequences supported by at least two reads were kept to exclude erroneous sequences. The tcR package was used for downstream repertoire analysis, and clonotypes were matched between fractions using CDR3 nucleotide sequence together with V segment. VDJmatch was used to annotate antigen specificity against VDJdb, with one amino acid substitution allowed in CDR3.

The clonotype comes from a woman in her late teens or twenties in good health. Material: CD4+ T cells sorted from blood. The sequence is built from TRBV20-1 and TRBJ2-3, and 9 junctional nucleotides match TRBD2. The DNA sequence reads TGCAGTGCTCGGACTAGCGCCACAGATACGCAGTATTTT. It is translated as CSARTSATDTQYF.